These T cell receptor beta chains were read from a single sample in a study of CD8 T cells in Susac syndrome. TCRdb re-analysed the immunoSEQ multiplex PCR reads in MiXCR, keeping a single row per CDR3 protein. The sample holds about 73,000 distinct CDR3 sequences; about 95% are singletons and the top ten take under 0.5%. The material sequenced was CD8+ T cells from PBMCs. Receptor source: a human donor with multiple sclerosis. The conserved cysteine and the conserved F or W are not part of the CDR3 here.

V: TRBV6-5; J: TRBJ2-3; CDR3: ASSYGQGVTDTQY
V: TRBV7-6; J: TRBJ2-3; CDR3: ASSFGSGGGGTDTQY
V: TRBV12-3/TRBV12-4; J: TRBJ1-1; CDR3: ASSPSGNTEAF
V: TRBV12-3/TRBV12-4; J: TRBJ1-1; CDR3: ASSAGGYNTEAF
V: TRBV29-1; J: TRBJ2-1; CDR3: SAVRDEQF
V: TRBV29-1; J: TRBJ2-3; CDR3: SVANPGRSTDTQY
V: TRBV11-2; J: TRBJ2-2; CDR3: ASSLEYGAGSTGELF
V: TRBV19; J: TRBJ2-7; CDR3: ASRALHRTSYEQY
V: TRBV2; J: TRBJ2-2; CDR3: ASSDSGPELF
V: TRBV12-3/TRBV12-4; J: TRBJ2-2; CDR3: ASSLADFTGELF
V: TRBV2; J: TRBJ1-5; CDR3: ASRPLGQGNQPQH
V: TRBV6-1; J: TRBJ2-7; CDR3: ASTPWGGAYEQY
V: TRBV19; J: TRBJ1-4; CDR3: ASSAPPQPTNEKLF
V: TRBV30; J: TRBJ2-7; CDR3: AWSVVSPGEQY
V: TRBV6-4; J: TRBJ2-3; CDR3: ASGTSGGSTDTQY
V: TRBV13; J: TRBJ1-1; CDR3: ASRPGTGEAEAF
V: TRBV6-6; J: TRBJ1-2; CDR3: ASSYPNGLGYYGYT
V: TRBV6-2/TRBV6-3; J: TRBJ2-3; CDR3: ASSYSTASGGHPDTQY
V: TRBV9; J: TRBJ2-7; CDR3: ASSLLAGGPNEQY
V: TRBV29-1; J: TRBJ1-3; CDR3: SVLTEISSGNTIY
V: TRBV29-1; J: TRBJ2-1; CDR3: SVLTSGGGREQF
V: TRBV6-6; J: TRBJ2-4; CDR3: ASLAGNIQY
V: TRBV2; J: TRBJ1-1; CDR3: ASSPKSRPAGTEAF
V: TRBV10-3; J: TRBJ1-1; CDR3: AISESGEGYTEAF
V: TRBV9; J: TRBJ1-1; CDR3: ASTATGGPFTEAF
V: TRBV29-1; J: TRBJ2-7; CDR3: SVGYTGLAEEEY